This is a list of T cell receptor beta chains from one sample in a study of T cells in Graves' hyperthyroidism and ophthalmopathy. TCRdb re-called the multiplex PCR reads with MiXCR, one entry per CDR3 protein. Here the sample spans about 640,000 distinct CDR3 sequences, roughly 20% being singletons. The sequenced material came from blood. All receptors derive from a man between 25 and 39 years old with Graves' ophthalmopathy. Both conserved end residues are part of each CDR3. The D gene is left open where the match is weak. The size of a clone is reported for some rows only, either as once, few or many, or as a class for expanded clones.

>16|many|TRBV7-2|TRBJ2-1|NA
CASSLVPGVGFNEQFF
TGTGCCAGCAGCTTAGTACCAGGGGTGGGATTCAATGAGCAGTTCTTC
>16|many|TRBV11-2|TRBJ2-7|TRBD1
CASSLAPGTGYYEQYF
TGTGCCAGCAGCTTAGCCCCCGGGACAGGGTACTACGAGCAGTACTTC
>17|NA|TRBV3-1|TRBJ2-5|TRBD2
CASSPRELAETEETQYF
TGTGCCAGCAGCCCCCGCGAGCTAGCGGAAACTGAAGAGACCCAGTACTTC
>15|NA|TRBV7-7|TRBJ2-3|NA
CASSLDVGGTDTQYF
TGTGCTAGCAGCTTAGATGTCGGGGGCACAGATACGCAGTATTTT
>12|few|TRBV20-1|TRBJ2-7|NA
CSARTNSYEQYF
TGCAGTGCTAGAACTAACTCCTACGAGCAGTACTTC
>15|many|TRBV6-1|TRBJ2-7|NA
CASSEVQFSHYEQYF
TGTGCCAGCAGTGAAGTACAGTTCTCTCATTACGAGCAGTACTTC
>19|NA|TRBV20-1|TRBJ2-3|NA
CSARDDEGQPGASTDTQYF
TGCAGTGCTAGAGACGACGAGGGGCAACCAGGGGCTAGCACAGATACGCAGTATTTT
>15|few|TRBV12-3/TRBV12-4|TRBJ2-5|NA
CASSPGLQPLETQYF
TGTGCCAGCAGTCCAGGACTGCAACCCCTAGAGACCCAGTACTTC
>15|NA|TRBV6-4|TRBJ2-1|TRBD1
CASSPRDRTYNEQFF
TGTGCCAGCAGTCCCCGGGACAGGACCTACAATGAGCAGTTCTTC
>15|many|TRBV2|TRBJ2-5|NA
CASTEEGGLGETQYF
TGTGCCAGCACCGAGGAGGGGGGACTGGGAGAGACCCAGTACTTC
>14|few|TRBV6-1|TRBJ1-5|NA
CASRNGGKSQPQHF
TGTGCCAGCAGAAACGGGGGGAAGAGCCAGCCCCAGCATTTT
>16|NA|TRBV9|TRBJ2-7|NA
CASSVGPVLGLYEQYF
TGTGCCAGCAGCGTAGGGCCCGTTTTGGGGCTATACGAGCAGTACTTC
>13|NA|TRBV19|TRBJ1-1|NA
CASSISGHTEAFF
TGTGCCAGTAGTATCTCCGGTCACACTGAAGCTTTCTTT
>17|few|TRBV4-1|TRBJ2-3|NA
CASSQGLGRSGTDTQYF
TGCGCCAGCAGCCAAGGTTTGGGCCGCTCCGGCACAGATACGCAGTATTTT
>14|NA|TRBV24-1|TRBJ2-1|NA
CATSSAEGNNEQFF
TGTGCCACCAGTTCAGCAGAGGGAAACAATGAGCAGTTCTTC